The source of this TCR beta chain is a study of shared clonotypes between healthy human individuals. On this clone itself: The antigen is not known.

This CDR3 contains 12 residues. With 5 bases clipped from V and 7 bases from J, the junction kept 2 bases outside the gene matches. Germline V gene data show CDR1 as SEHNR and CDR2 as FQNEAQ (reference sequence). Positively selected for CCR7, the CD45RO-negative cells used as naive CD8 cells excluded terminally differentiated effector memory CD45RA+ cells. In the original workflow: In the immunoSEQ data, sequences were junction-only and lacked quality scores, so filtering differed. Sequenced by immunoSEQ multiplex PCR; TCRdb stores in-frame clones only, minus some. From that table come the V and J calls and clone size; the DNA was used to work out D and trimming. Seen here are fewer than 1 million clones, 95% to 97% observed once, and the top ten hold around 0.25%. Study-level points and caveats: Of the naive CD4 clonotypes, about 5.4% were shared across a few donors. Clonotype sharing among the donors was expected to vary with sequencing depth. When compared with the clonotypes that were shared by all four sorted-subset donors, the non-shared clonotypes turned out to have lower generation probabilities.

The chain employs TRBV7-9 and TRBJ1-1, with 9 bases fitting TRBD1. The clonotype comes from a man between 25 and 39 years old in good health. The sequencing sample was made of naive CD8+ T cells sorted from blood. The CDR3 region is CASSDRGNEAFF. CDR3 nucleotides: TGTGCCAGCAGCGACAGGGGGAATGAAGCTTTCTTT.